These T cell receptor beta chains were read from a single sample in a study of glioma-infiltrating T cells. TCRdb reprocessed the multiplex PCR reads with MiXCR, giving one entry per CDR3 protein. This sample yields some 93,000 distinct CDR3 sequences, of which around 40% are seen a single time; around two fifths belongs to the top ten. The specimen was glioma tissue, nonneoplastic brain tissue, or PBMCs (not recorded which). The receptors originated from a human donor with low-grade glioma or glioblastoma, undergoing nonglioma brain surgery, or in good health (not recorded which). The CDR3 runs from the conserved cysteine through the conserved F or W. D genes are given only for firm matches. Clone size is shown for a subset of rows, as once, few, many or a class of expanded clone.

>-|TRBV5-1|-|TRBJ2-2
TGCGCCAGCAGGGAGACGAACACCGGGGAGCTGTTTTTT
CASRETNTGELFF
>once|TRBV3-1|-|TRBJ2-6
TGTGCCAGCAGCCAAGACCGAGGACAGTGGCCCCCCTATGGGGCCAACGTCCTGACTTTC
CASSQDRGQWPPYGANVLTF
>many|TRBV6-1|-|TRBJ2-7
TGTGCCAGCAGTAGGACTACCAACGAGCAGTACTTC
CASSRTTNEQYF
>many|TRBV10-3|-|TRBJ1-3
TGTGCCATCCGCCCTTGGGGTAAGGGTACGGTGACTGGAAACACCATATATTTT
CAIRPWGKGTVTGNTIYF
>many|TRBV10-3|TRBD1|TRBJ2-7
TGTGCCATCACAGAGACAGGGCACTCCTACGAGCAGTACTTC
CAITETGHSYEQYF
>-|TRBV29-1|-|TRBJ2-7
TGCAGCGTTGGAGGCAGCACGAACTACGAGCAGAACTTC
CSVGGSTNYEQNF
>many|TRBV18|-|TRBJ2-7
TGTGCCAGCTCACCTGGGACATGGGAGCAGTACTTC
CASSPGTWEQYF
>many|TRBV15|-|TRBJ1-1
TGTGCCACCAGCGGTACCTTTGCAAATTGGGTCACTGAAGCTTTCTTT
CATSGTFANWVTEAFF
>many|TRBV20-1|-|TRBJ1-5
TGCAGTGCCCCTCAGTCAAGCAATCAGCCCCAGCATTTT
CSAPQSSNQPQHF
>-|TRBV28|TRBD2|TRBJ2-1
TGTGCCAGCAGTACGGGGACTAGCGGGATAGGTGGGGATGAGCAGTTCTTC
CASSTGTSGIGGDEQFF
>-|TRBV7-3|-|TRBJ2-1
TGTGCCAGCAAACGGAGGGGCCATGGAGAAAATGAGCAGTTCTTC
CASKRRGHGENEQFF
>-|TRBV5-5|-|TRBJ1-1
TGTGCCAGCAGCCGACATGGGGCCTACGCTTTCTTT
CASSRHGAYAFF
>many|TRBV6-1|TRBD1|TRBJ2-4
TGTGCCAGCAGGTCGACAGGGGAAGCCAAAAACATTCAGTACTTC
CASRSTGEAKNIQYF
>-|TRBV28|-|TRBJ2-4
TGTGCCAGCAGCTCCCCGGGACTCCGTCTAGCCAAAAGCATTCAGTACTTC
CASSSPGLRLAKSIQYF
>-|TRBV19|TRBD1|TRBJ2-5
TGCGCCAGTAGCGAACTCCACCGGGACAGGGGAAGGAAGACCCAGTACTTC
CASSELHRDRGRKTQYF
>many|TRBV25-1|-|TRBJ2-5
TGTGCCAGCAGTGAGGTCGGCAGGGGTCAAGAGACCCAGTACTTC
CASSEVGRGQETQYF
>many|TRBV11-3|TRBD2|TRBJ2-1
TGTGCCAGCAGCTTAGGGACTAGCGGGGGGGCCCGGCAGTTCTTC
CASSLGTSGGARQFF
>many|TRBV2|TRBD1|TRBJ1-1
TGTGCCAGCAGAACCACCGGGACAGCCACTGAAGCTTTCTTT
CASRTTGTATEAFF
>many|TRBV12-3/TRBV12-4|-|TRBJ1-1
TGTGCCAGCGCGGGGATGGCTGAAGCTTTCTTT
CASAGMAEAFF
>many|TRBV5-1|-|TRBJ2-3
TGCGCCAGCAGCTTGGAATCGGGGACCCGGTGGGAGTATTTT
CASSLESGTRWEYF
>-|TRBV4-2|TRBD2|TRBJ2-3
TGTGCCAGCAGCCTAAGCTTAGCGGGAGGACCAGATACGCAGTATTTT
CASSLSLAGGPDTQYF
>many|TRBV19|TRBD2|TRBJ2-6
TGTGCCACCAGACGAGCGGGAGGGACTGGGGCCAACGTCCTGACTTTC
CATRRAGGTGANVLTF
>many|TRBV2|-|TRBJ2-3
TGTGCCAGCACTAAAATGCTGGACAGCACAGATACGCAGTATTTT
CASTKMLDSTDTQYF
>many|TRBV25-1|TRBD1|TRBJ1-2
TGTGCCAGCAGTCCTTGGGGACAGGTCTATGGCTACACCTTC
CASSPWGQVYGYTF
>-|TRBV4-2|TRBD1|TRBJ2-1
TGTGCCAGCAGCCAAGGGACAGGCTACAATGAGCAGTTCTTC
CASSQGTGYNEQFF
>many|TRBV3-1|-|TRBJ1-2
TGTGCCAGCAGCCAAGCGGGGTATGGCTACACCTTC
CASSQAGYGYTF
>-|TRBV2|TRBD1|TRBJ2-5
TGTGCCAGCAGTGAACGGACAGGAAGAATCCAAGAGACCAAGTACTTC
CASSERTGRIQETKYF
>-|TRBV2|TRBD2|TRBJ2-7
TGTGCCACTACTAGCGGGAGCGCCTACGAGGAGTACTTC
CATTSGSAYEEYF
>many|TRBV12-3/TRBV12-4|TRBD1|TRBJ1-2
TGTGCCAGCAGTGGACAGGGAAAGAACTATGGCTACACCTTC
CASSGQGKNYGYTF
>once|TRBV7-2|-|TRBJ2-3
TGTGCCAGCAGCCCTAATGGGAGGGACAGTGGCACAGATACGCAGTATTTT
CASSPNGRDSGTDTQYF
>many|TRBV3-1|-|TRBJ2-5
TGTGCCAGCAGCCATTCTTTCGAGACCCAGTACTTC
CASSHSFETQYF
>-|TRBV7-3|-|TRBJ2-1
TGTGCCGGCAGCCCTTATGCAGGGGCCCTGGGCAATGAGCAGTTCTTC
CAGSPYAGALGNEQFF
>few|TRBV9|TRBD2|TRBJ2-1
TGTGCCAGCGGTCCCCGGGAGGGGAGATACAATGAGCAGTTCTTC
CASGPREGRYNEQFF
>-|TRBV12-3/TRBV12-4|TRBD1|TRBJ2-7
TGTGCCAGCAGCCCTCGGGACAGGTTATCTTGGGAGCAGTACTTC
CASSPRDRLSWEQYF
>many|TRBV2|-|TRBJ2-3
TGTGCCAGCATGGAGGAAAGGCGGGGAAGCACAGATACGCAGTATTTT
CASMEERRGSTDTQYF
>-|TRBV6-6|TRBD2|TRBJ2-1
TGTGCCAGCAGTTACGGAGCGGGGGCCTCAGGCAATGAGCAGTTCTTC
CASSYGAGASGNEQFF
>many|TRBV11-2|TRBD1|TRBJ1-6
TGTGCCAGCAGCTTAGCAGGACAGGGGTTTTTGAATTCACCCCTCCACTTT
CASSLAGQGFLNSPLHF
>many|TRBV10-3|-|TRBJ1-4
TGTGCCATCAGTATGGCCTCAGGAGGAACTAATGAAAAACTGTTTTTT
CAISMASGGTNEKLFF
>many|TRBV7-9|-|TRBJ2-7
TGTGCCAGCAGCTTATCTTGGGACGAGCAGTACTTC
CASSLSWDEQYF
>many|TRBV2|-|TRBJ1-5
TGTGCCAGCAGTGATCTTCGGGATCAGCCCCAGCATTTT
CASSDLRDQPQHF